What follows are 22 T cell receptor beta chains derived from one specimen sequenced in a study of blood T cell repertoires in COVID-19. The protocol was immunoSEQ multiplex PCR, while the TCRdb copy is restricted to in-frame clones and leaves out a portion. The sample consists of some 150,000 clones, roughly 90% of them appearing once. The sample taken for sequencing was peripheral blood. The receptors derive from a woman aged 60-75 years with active or convalescent COVID-19.

The chain employs TRBV6-5 and TRBJ2-7; TRBD2 matches 13 bases. J lost 7 bases, V lost 2 bases, and 8 bases had no gene match. The CDR3 spans 16 residues. The V gene's germline CDR1 is MNHEY and CDR2 SVGAGI. CDR3 nucleotide sequence: TGTGCCAGCAGTTACCAAGGGACTAGCGGGGCTTCGGAGCAGTACTTC. As protein: CASSYQGTSGASEQYF.

This sequence joins TRBV4-1 and TRBJ2-5; 7 nucleotides agree with TRBD2. The ends lost 5 bases at V and 2 bases at J; junction bases unmatched: 5. Looked up from germline, CDR1 is MGHRA and CDR2 is YSYEKL. This CDR3 comprises 14 residues. CDR3 loop: CASSFRTSQETQYF. The CDR3, as DNA: TGCGCCAGCAGCTTCCGGACTAGTCAAGAGACCCAGTACTTC.

The chain combines TRBV5-1 with TRBJ2-7; 7 nucleotides match TRBD1. CDR3 length: 16 amino acids. Germline CDR1 SGHRS, CDR2 YFSETQ. The junction had 19 bases not matched to a gene; V was cut back by 7 bases and J by 6 bases. CDR3 sequence reads: CASSPALTGISGEQYF. CDR3 bases: TGCGCCAGCTCGCCCGCCCTGACAGGGATAAGTGGCGAGCAGTACTTC.

The genes are TRBV6-5 and TRBJ1-5, with no clear D. Germline V lookup: CDR1 MNHEY, CDR2 SVGAGI. Trimming cost V 8 bases and J 2 bases, with 13 bases left between them. The CDR3 has 14 amino acids. The DNA of the CDR3 is TGTGCCAGCCAGGCAGCAGTTGGCAATCAGCCCCAGCATTTT. It specifies CASQAAVGNQPQHF.

The chain carries TRBV4-1 and TRBJ1-4; 9 positions agree with TRBD1. The V and J ends lost 4 bases and 5 bases, in that order; junction bases with no gene match: 14. Germline V gene sequence: CDR1 MGHRA, CDR2 YSYEKL. CDR3 length: 18 residues. DNA of the CDR3: TGCGCCAGCAGCCGACTTACGGCTCCGGGACAGGGAAATGAAAAACTGTTTTTT. This gives the protein CASSRLTAPGQGNEKLFF.

The chain joins TRBV19 to TRBJ2-7; 8 bases are a match to TRBD1. Germline values: CDR1 LNHDA, CDR2 SQIVND (reference sequence). J lost 6 bases, V lost 3 bases, and 13 bases had no gene match. This CDR3 comprises 16 residues. The chain's CDR3 is CASSMRGDRSPTEQYF. The CDR3 region has the DNA TGTGCCAGTAGTATGCGCGGGGACAGGAGTCCTACCGAGCAGTACTTC.

This clone came up once. The chain uses TRBV6-2 or TRBV6-3 and TRBJ2-7, with TRBD2 identical over 13 bases. The V gene end was trimmed by 0 bases and the J gene end by 4 bases; junction bases not matched to a gene: 3. Germline-derived CDR1 and CDR2 are MNHEY and SVGEGT. The length of the CDR3 is 16 residues. The CDR3 DNA reads as TGTGCCAGCAGTTACTCACGGACTAGCGGGGGATACGAGCAGTACTTC. It specifies CASSYSRTSGGYEQYF.

The chain employs TRBV19 and TRBJ1-1; D not resolved. The V end lost 3 bases, the J end lost 6 bases, and 8 bases lay between the germline ends. The CDR3 is 12 residues long. Per germline, CDR1 LNHDA and CDR2 SQIVND (reference sequence). CDR3 amino acids: CASSISGAEAFF. The CDR3 DNA follows: TGTGCCAGTAGTATCAGCGGTGCTGAAGCTTTCTTT.

Regarding this clone: The sample has other DNA sequences that encode this CDR3 too. This rearrangement joins TRBV2 to TRBJ1-2, with 10 bases that match TRBD1. Trimming cost V 8 bases and J 2 bases; bases outside gene matches: 5. The CDR3 is 14 amino acids. CDR1 is SNHLY and CDR2 is FYNNEI in the germline V gene. CDR3 nucleotides: TGTGCCAGCCTTCCGGGACAGGGGAACTATGGCTACACCTTC. Its translation is CASLPGQGNYGYTF.

The J gene is TRBJ2-3, the V gene TRBV19, with 7 positions matching TRBD2. Germline V gene sequence: CDR1 LNHDA, CDR2 SQIVND (reference sequence). V lost 10 bases to trimming and J lost 1 base; unmatched junction nucleotides: 8. This CDR3 spans 14 amino acids. The CDR3 loop is CATTPAGGTDTQYF. CDR3 nucleotide sequence: TGTGCCACCACCCCCGCGGGGGGCACAGATACGCAGTATTTT.

This chain connects TRBV10-2 to TRBJ2-7; 14 bases map to TRBD2. This CDR3 contains 16 residues. V shed 6 bases, J shed 7 bases, and the junction held 11 bases outside the gene matches. Germline loops: CDR1 WSHSY, CDR2 SAAADI. Here the CDR3 reads CASREGLAGGGGEQYF. The CDR3 DNA is TGCGCCAGCAGGGAAGGACTAGCGGGGGGAGGTGGGGAGCAGTACTTC.

This chain uses TRBV4-3 with TRBJ1-6, with no clear D. Germline CDR1 and CDR2: LGHNA and YSLEER. V was clipped by 1 base and J by 1 base, with 17 bases between them. This CDR3 contains 19 residues. CDR3 sequence reads: CASSQVLGRSWSYNSPLHF. In DNA, the CDR3 is TGCGCCAGCAGCCAAGTTTTAGGCAGGTCCTGGTCCTATAATTCACCCCTCCACTTT.

The chain has TRBV4-3 and TRBJ2-1; possibly TRBD2 for D (5 bases). This CDR3 comprises 12 residues. Germline V gives CDR1 LGHNA, CDR2 YSLEER. Trimming cost V 4 bases and J 9 bases, with 10 bases left between them. CDR3 sequence: CASSPSDCEQFF. The CDR3 nucleotides are TGCGCCAGCAGCCCCTCGGACTGTGAGCAGTTCTTC.

The rearrangement uses TRBV15 and TRBJ1-3, with a weak D call TRBD1 (5 bases). Germline V CDR1 and CDR2: LNHNV, YYDKDF (reference sequence). The V end lost 0 bases, the J end lost 0 bases, and 12 bases lay between the germline ends. This CDR3 has 17 amino acids. CDR3 in amino acids: CATSRDTGRYSGNTIYF. CDR3 coding DNA: TGTGCCACCAGCAGAGATACAGGCCGATACTCTGGAAACACCATATATTTT.

The chain combines TRBV7-2 with TRBJ1-2, with 7 bases fitting TRBD1. CDR1 SGHTA and CDR2 FQGNSA come from the germline V gene. V lost 2 bases and J lost 7; bases outside the gene matches: 13. The CDR3 is 16 amino acids. CDR3 DNA: TGTGCCAGCAGCTTAAGTGCTACCGGGACAGCAGCTGGCTACACCTTC. Its protein is CASSLSATGTAAGYTF. The whole variable domain, filled in from reference TRBV7-2 and TRBJ1-2, reads GAGVSQSPSNKVTEKGKDVELRCDPISGHTALYWYRQSLGQGLEFLIYFQGNSAPDKSGLPSDRFSAERTGGSVSTLTIQRTQQEDSAVYLCASSLSATGTAAGYTFGSGTRLTVV.

The chain couples TRBV30 to TRBJ2-7; TRBD1 matches 7 bases. Losses at the gene ends were 5 bases for V and 2 bases for J; bases not matched to a gene: 3. The CDR3 contains 12 residues. Germline CDR1 and CDR2: GTSNPN and SVGIG (reference sequence). The CDR3 reads CAWATGAYEQYF. The CDR3 DNA follows: TGTGCCTGGGCCACAGGGGCCTACGAGCAGTACTTC. The variable domain in full, completed from reference TRBV30 and TRBJ2-7, reads SQTIHQWPATLVQPVGSPLSLECTVEGTSNPNLYWYRQAAGRGLQLLFYSVGIGQISSEVPQNLSASRPQDRQFILSSKKLLLSDSGFYLCAWATGAYEQYFGPGTRLTVT.

The CDR3 DNA is TGTGCCAGCAGCCAAATAACAGGGCCTTACTACGAGCAGTACTTC. Amino acids: CASSQITGPYYEQYF. This chain joins TRBV14 and TRBJ2-7; possibly TRBD1 for D (6 bases). The ends were cut back, 2 bases at V and 3 bases at J, with 14 bases in the middle. CDR3 length: 15 residues. Germline CDR1 and CDR2: SGHDN and FVKESK.

The CDR3 DNA reads TGTGCCAGCTCAGCGGGGGCCAACTACGAGCAGTACTTC. Protein sequence: CASSAGANYEQYF. The chain carries TRBV18 and TRBJ2-7; the D gene is possibly TRBD2 (7 bases). Germline V gene sequence: CDR1 KGHSH, CDR2 LQKENI. This CDR3 spans 13 amino acids. V shed 5 bases and J shed 3 bases, with 11 bases lying between them. The whole variable domain, remainder taken from reference TRBV18 and TRBJ2-7, is NAGVMQNPRHLVRRRGQEARLRCSPMKGHSHVYWYRQLPEEGLKFMVYLQKENIIDESGMPKERFSAEFPKEGPSILRIQQVVRGDSAAYFCASSAGANYEQYFGPGTRLTVT.

V and J are TRBV6-1 and TRBJ1-1; D not resolved. The CDR3 contains 14 residues. Trimming stripped 2 bases from V and 10 bases from J, with 17 bases between. Germline V CDR1 and CDR2: MNHNS, SASEGT. DNA of the CDR3: TGTGCCAGCAGTGAACTAACCTGGGCCGAGGGAGCTTTCTTT. The encoded protein is CASSELTWAEGAFF.

This chain joins TRBV30 and TRBJ1-1, with D uncertain. V was clipped by 2 bases and J by 0 bases, with 10 bases between them. Germline CDR1 and CDR2: GTSNPN and SVGIG (reference sequence). This CDR3 spans 14 amino acids. The CDR3, as DNA: TGTGCCTGGAGTCCCCTCGGGTTGAACACTGAAGCTTTCTTT. Translating it yields CAWSPLGLNTEAFF.

The CDR3 here is CASSLGQVGNTIYF. The CDR3 nucleotides are TGCGCCAGCAGCTTGGGACAGGTTGGAAACACCATATATTTT. The chain uses TRBV5-1 and TRBJ1-3, with a possible D match to TRBD1 (6 bases). CDR1 SGHRS and CDR2 YFSETQ come from the germline V gene. V shed 0 bases and J shed 3 bases, with 7 bases lying between them. There are 14 residues in the CDR3.

This chain uses TRBV7-2 with TRBJ1-5; 10 positions match TRBD1. CDR3 length equals 15 residues. Germline assignment: CDR1 SGHTA and CDR2 FQGNSA. V was pared by 3 bases and J by 7 bases, with 6 bases of the junction left unmatched. The CDR3: CASSLWTGGRQPQHF. In DNA form, the CDR3 reads TGTGCCAGCAGCTTGTGGACAGGGGGGAGACAGCCCCAGCATTTT. Looking up the rest from reference TRBV7-2 and TRBJ1-5 gives the full variable domain: GAGVSQSPSNKVTEKGKDVELRCDPISGHTALYWYRQSLGQGLEFLIYFQGNSAPDKSGLPSDRFSAERTGGSVSTLTIQRTQQEDSAVYLCASSLWTGGRQPQHFGDGTRLSIL.